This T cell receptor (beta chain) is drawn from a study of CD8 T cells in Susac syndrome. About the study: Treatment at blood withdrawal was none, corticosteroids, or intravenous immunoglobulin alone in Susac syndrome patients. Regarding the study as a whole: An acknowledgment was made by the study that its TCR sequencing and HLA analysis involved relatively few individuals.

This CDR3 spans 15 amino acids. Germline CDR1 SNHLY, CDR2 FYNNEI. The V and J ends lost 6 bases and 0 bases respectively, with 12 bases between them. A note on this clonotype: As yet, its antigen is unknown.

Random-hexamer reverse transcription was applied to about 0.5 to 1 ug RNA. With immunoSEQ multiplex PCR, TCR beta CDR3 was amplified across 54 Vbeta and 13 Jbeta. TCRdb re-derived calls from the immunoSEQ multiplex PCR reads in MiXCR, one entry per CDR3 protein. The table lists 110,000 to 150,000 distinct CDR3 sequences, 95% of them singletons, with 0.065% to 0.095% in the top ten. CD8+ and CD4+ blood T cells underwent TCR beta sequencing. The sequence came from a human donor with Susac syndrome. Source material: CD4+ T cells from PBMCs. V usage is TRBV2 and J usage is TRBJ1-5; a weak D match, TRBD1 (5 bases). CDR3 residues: CASRPDRYSNQPQHF. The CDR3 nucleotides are TGTGCCAGCAGACCCGACAGATATAGCAATCAGCCCCAGCATTTT.